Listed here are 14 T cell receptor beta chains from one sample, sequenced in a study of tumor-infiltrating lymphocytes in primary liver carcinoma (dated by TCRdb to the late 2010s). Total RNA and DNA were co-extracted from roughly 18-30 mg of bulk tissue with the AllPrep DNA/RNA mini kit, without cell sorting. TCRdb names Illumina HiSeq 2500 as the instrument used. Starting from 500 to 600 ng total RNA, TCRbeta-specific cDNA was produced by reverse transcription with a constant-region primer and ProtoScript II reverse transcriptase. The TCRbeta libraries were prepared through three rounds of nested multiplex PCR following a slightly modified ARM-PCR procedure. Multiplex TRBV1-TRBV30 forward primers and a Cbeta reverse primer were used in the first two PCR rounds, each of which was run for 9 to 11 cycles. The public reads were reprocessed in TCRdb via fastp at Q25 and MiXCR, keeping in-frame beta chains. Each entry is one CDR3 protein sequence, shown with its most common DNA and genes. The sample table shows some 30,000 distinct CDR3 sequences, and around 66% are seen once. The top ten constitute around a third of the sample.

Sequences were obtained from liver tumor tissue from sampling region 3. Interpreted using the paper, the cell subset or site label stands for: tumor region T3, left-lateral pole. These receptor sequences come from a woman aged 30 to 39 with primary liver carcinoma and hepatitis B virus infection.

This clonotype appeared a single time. CDR3 coding DNA: TGTGCCAGCAGTGAAACAGATATTCAGTATTTT. Translation: CASSETDIQYF. The chain carries TRBV6-1 and TRBJ2-3; D is unclear. Germline CDR1 reads MNHNS; CDR2 reads SASEGT. With 2 bases removed from V and 12 bases from J, the gap between germline ends came to 9 bases. The CDR3 loop spans 11 amino acids.

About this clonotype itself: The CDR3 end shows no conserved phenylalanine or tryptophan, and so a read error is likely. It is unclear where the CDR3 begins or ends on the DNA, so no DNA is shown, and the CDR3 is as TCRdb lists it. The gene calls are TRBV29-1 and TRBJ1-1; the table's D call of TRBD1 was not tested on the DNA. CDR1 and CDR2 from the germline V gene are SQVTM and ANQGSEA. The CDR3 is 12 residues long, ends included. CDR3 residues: CSVETGSTEAVL.

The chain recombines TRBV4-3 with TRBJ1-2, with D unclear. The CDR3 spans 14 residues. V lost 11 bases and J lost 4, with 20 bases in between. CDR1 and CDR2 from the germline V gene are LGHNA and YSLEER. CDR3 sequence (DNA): TGCGCCGTCAGCGCTGTGTTGGAGATCTATGGCTACACCTTC. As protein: CAVSAVLEIYGYTF.

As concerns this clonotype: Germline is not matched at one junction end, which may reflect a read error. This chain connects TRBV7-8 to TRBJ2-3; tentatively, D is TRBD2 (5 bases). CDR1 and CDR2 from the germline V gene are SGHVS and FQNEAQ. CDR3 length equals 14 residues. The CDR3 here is CVSSLSSGRDTHYF. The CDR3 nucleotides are TGTGTCAGCAGCTTGTCCAGCGGTCGGGATACGCATTATTTT.

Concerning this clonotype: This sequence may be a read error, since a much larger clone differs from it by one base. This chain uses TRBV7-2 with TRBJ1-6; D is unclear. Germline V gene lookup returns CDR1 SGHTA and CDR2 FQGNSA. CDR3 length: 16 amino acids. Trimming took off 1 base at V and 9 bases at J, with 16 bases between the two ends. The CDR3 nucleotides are TGTGCCAGCAGCTTAGGTAGCATGTCGCGTACTTCACCCCTCCACTTT. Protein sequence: CASSLGSMSRTSPLHF. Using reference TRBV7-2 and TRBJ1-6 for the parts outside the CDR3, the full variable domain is GAGVSQSPSNKVTEKGKDVELRCDPISGHTALYWYRQSLGQGLEFLIYFQGNSAPDKSGLPSDRFSAERTGGSVSTLTIQRTQQEDSAVYLCASSLGSMSRTSPLHFGNGTRLTVT.

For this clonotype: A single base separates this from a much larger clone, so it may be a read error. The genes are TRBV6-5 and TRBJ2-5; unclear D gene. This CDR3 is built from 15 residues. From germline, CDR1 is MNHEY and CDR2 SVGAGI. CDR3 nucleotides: TGTACCAGCAGTCCCATGAGGTACAATGGAGAGACCCAGTACTTT. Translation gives CTSSPMRYNGETQYF.

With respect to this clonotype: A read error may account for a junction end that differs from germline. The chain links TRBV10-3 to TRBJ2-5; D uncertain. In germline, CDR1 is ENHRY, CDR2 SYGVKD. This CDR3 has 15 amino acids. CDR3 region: CAISESATRQEAQYF. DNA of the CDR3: TGTGCAATCAGTGAGTCAGCTACCAGACAAGAGGCCCAGTACTTC.

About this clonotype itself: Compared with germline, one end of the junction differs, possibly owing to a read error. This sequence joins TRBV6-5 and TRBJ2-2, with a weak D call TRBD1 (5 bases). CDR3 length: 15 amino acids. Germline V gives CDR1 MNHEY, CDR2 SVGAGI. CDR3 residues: CASSPQTEFTVELFF. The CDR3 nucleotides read TGTGCCAGCAGTCCGCAGACAGAGTTCACCGTGGAGCTGTTTTTT.

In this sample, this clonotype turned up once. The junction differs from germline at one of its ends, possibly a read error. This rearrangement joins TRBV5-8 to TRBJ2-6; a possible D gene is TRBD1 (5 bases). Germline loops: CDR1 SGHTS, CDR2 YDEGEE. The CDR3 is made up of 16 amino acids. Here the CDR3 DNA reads TGTGCCAGCACAATGACGGGCTTCTCTGGGGCCAACGTCCTGGCTTTC. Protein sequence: CASTMTGFSGANVLAF.

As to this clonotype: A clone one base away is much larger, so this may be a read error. CDR3 in DNA: TGTGCCAGCAGTGTCTCCTATAACCCATCCCTCCACTTT. The encoded protein is CASSVSYNPSLHF. V and J are TRBV6-5 and TRBJ1-6, with D unresolved. Trimming took 5 bases from V and 14 from J, leaving 16 bases between them. From germline, CDR1 is MNHEY and CDR2 SVGAGI. The CDR3 runs to 13 residues.

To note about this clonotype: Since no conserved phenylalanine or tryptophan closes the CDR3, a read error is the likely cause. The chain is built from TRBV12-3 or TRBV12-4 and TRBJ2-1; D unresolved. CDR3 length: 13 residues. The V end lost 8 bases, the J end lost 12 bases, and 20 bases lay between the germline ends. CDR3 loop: CASQFGGCDGQFS. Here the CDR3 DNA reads TGTGCCAGCCAATTTGGCGGATGCGATGGGCAGTTCTCC.

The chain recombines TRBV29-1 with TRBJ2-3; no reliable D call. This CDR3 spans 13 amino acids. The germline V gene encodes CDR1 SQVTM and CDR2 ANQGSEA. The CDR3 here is CRAEITSTDTQYF. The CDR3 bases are TGCAGAGCCGAAATCACGAGCACAGATACGCAGTATTTT.

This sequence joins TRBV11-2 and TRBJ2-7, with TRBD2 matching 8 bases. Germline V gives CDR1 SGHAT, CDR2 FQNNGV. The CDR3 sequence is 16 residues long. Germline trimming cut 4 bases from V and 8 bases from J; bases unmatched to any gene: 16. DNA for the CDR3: TGTGCCAGCAGCTACGGCGGGAGGACCTCAGGAAGCAAGCAGTACTTC. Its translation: CASSYGGRTSGSKQYF. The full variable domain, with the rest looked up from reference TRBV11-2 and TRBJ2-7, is EAGVAQSPRYKIIEKRQSVAFWCNPISGHATLYWYQQILGQGPKLLIQFQNNGVVDDSQLPKDRFSAERLKGVDSTLKIQPAKLEDSAVYLCASSYGGRTSGSKQYFGPGTRLTVT.

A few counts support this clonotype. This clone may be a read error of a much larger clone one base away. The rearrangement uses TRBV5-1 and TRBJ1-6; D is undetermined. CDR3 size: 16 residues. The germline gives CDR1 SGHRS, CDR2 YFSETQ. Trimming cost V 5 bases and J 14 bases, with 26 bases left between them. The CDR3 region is CASSLGETIQDKALHF. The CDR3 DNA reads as TGCGCCAGCAGTCTTGGAGAGACTATCCAAGATAAGGCCCTCCACTTT.